This TCR beta chain came from a study of CD8 T cells in Susac syndrome (dated by TCRdb to between 2018 and 2020). About the full investigation: Among the Susac syndrome patients who were sequenced, clinically active disease was present in five or six and clinical remission was observed in under ten. The clonality of the CD8+ T cell repertoire was compared across approximately twelve healthy donors, some 14 Susac syndrome patients and under 18 multiple sclerosis patients. Whether CD8+ T cell activation and differentiation in Susac syndrome was antigen driven was tested using repertoire sequencing. At the time of blood withdrawal, Susac syndrome patients were either therapy-naive, taking corticosteroids (with some also receiving IVIg), or on IVIg alone. The paper's findings and limits, for the study overall: The number of individuals in the TCR sequencing and HLA analysis was recognized as being relatively small. Looking at Susac-specific public clones, the researchers identified under 20 in the total CD8+ repertoire and roughly 5 in the CD8+ TEMRA repertoire. Clonal expansion was seen in Susac syndrome CD8+ repertoires, peaking in CD8+ TEMRA cells and being greater in clinically active patients than in remitting ones.

RNA was extracted with the RNeasy kit and roughly 0.45 to 1 ug was reverse transcribed using random hexamers. TCR beta CDR3 regions were amplified with the immunoSEQ multiplex PCR assay covering 54 Vbeta and 13 Jbeta segments. Bias from PCR amplification was corrected by using a synthetic template baseline for primer optimization and for computational correction. The source study handled its data this way. Reads were assigned to V, D and J genes according to IMGT and analyzed in immunoSEQ Analyzer, with only productive sequences retained. Clonality was computed as one minus Shannon entropy normalized by log2 of the number of productive unique sequences. Public and private clones were assessed among the 100 most prevalent clones of each patient and control. Clones were defined as Susac-specific if absent from the healthy and MS cohorts, from around 1,100 published viral clones and from other ImmuneACCESS disease sequences. TCRdb reanalyzed the raw reads on its own, using fastp at Q25 for trimming and MiXCR for clone calling, and kept in-frame beta chains. Each record represents a unique CDR3 protein, reported with the most common genes and DNA among its rows. The V and J calls and clone size come from TCRdb's table, not from the authors' own analysis. The sample table lists 84,000 or so distinct CDR3 sequences, approximately 95% of them with a count of one. Roughly 0.46% of the sample goes to the ten largest clones.

High-throughput TCR beta sequencing profiled peripheral blood CD8+ and CD4+ T cells from healthy donors, Susac syndrome patients and multiple sclerosis patients. The Susac syndrome patients fulfilled recently defined diagnostic criteria for definite or probable disease. Bulk CD8+ and CD4+ T cells were purified magnetically by negative isolation, whereas CD8+ TEMRA cells were enriched by FACS. Blood was drawn into EDTA tubes, processed within 24 hours, and PBMCs were isolated by density gradient centrifugation. PBMCs intended for TCR sequencing were cryopreserved in liquid nitrogen and thawed later in a water bath at 37 degrees C. Purity of sorted or isolated CD4+, CD8+ and CD8+ TEMRA cells was at least 90%. V drops 7 bases and J drops 0 bases, leaving 10 bases in between. From the germline V gene (reference sequence), CDR1 is MNHEY and CDR2 is SMNVEV. The CDR3 runs 15 amino acids, cysteine and phenylalanine included. Only the CDR3 part of the read is kept: 45 bases, read in frame from the first base.

A remark on this clonotype: Its antigen specificity is not known. Within one base of it there is no much larger clone, and no base qualities were kept.

This chain joins TRBV27 to TRBJ2-6, with the D gene too uncertain to name. The specimen was CD8+ T cells from PBMCs. This clonotype originated in a human donor with Susac syndrome. CDR3 reads: CASMTPLSGANVLTF. The base sequence is TGTGCCAGCATGACGCCCCTCTCTGGGGCCAACGTCCTGACTTTC.